This T cell receptor beta chain was identified in a study of blood T cell repertoires in COVID-19. Original handling: Amplified reference gene primers provided the basis for estimating nucleated cell counts. The table came from immunoSEQ multiplex PCR; TCRdb's copy has only in-frame clones and leaves some out. For V, J and clone size, that table is used; D and trimming come from the DNA. The sample includes 300,000 to 400,000 clones, over 70% seen only once; the top ten take just under 6.5%. This clone was seen a single time. This CDR3 has 13 amino acids. With 5 bases clipped from V and 3 bases from J, the junction kept 2 bases outside the gene matches.

V and J are TRBV12-3 or TRBV12-4 and TRBJ1-2; TRBD1 agrees at 8 bases. Sequences were obtained from peripheral blood. The receptor was isolated from a woman aged 50 to 65 with COVID-19, enrolled during active disease. The CDR3 loop is CASSRQGHYGYTF. The CDR3 region has the DNA TGTGCCAGCAGTCGACAGGGGCACTATGGCTACACCTTC.